There are a few counts of the clone carrying this TCR beta chain. The antigen is unknown. This entry is derived from a study of cytomegalovirus exposure and HLA in healthy donors. The study's findings and limits: Later on, an analysis tied 15,000 or so TCR beta sequences to HLA alleles at 0.05 false discovery rate. Follow-up analysis later connected one missense variant in DCLRE1C with trimming of TCR beta V- and J-genes.

PCR employed 60 Vbeta and 13 Jbeta primers. The data were produced by immunoSEQ multiplex PCR, yet TCRdb's version contains in-frame clones alone and is incomplete. Among more than 95,000 clones, around 72% were seen once, and the ten largest hold approximately 3.8%. The receptor's source is a man aged 30-40 years in good health and CMV-seronegative. Sequenced: PBMCs.

The CDR3 bases are TGTGCCAGCAGCGCGGGGGCTTACACTGAAGCTTTCTTT. Translating gives CASSAGAYTEAFF. The chain couples TRBV11-2 to TRBJ1-1; tentatively, D is TRBD1 (6 bases). CDR3 length equals 13 residues. Germline CDR1 is SGHAT and CDR2 is FQNNGV. V lost 5 bases and J 3 bases, leaving 10 bases between the germline ends.